This T cell receptor (delta chain) was found in a study of gamma-delta T cells after stem cell transplantation. TCRdb re-called the RT-PCR reads via CATT. The sample consists of several hundred delta-chain clones, around 5.1% of them appearing once. Germline V gene lookup returns CDR1 TSWWSYY and CDR2 QGS. V gave up 3 bases and J gave up 0 bases, with 47 bases separating them. CDR3 length equals 27 residues. In this sample, this clone is medium-sized. It differs at one base from a far larger clone, so likely a read error. This same CDR3 is encoded by further DNA sequences in the sample. Sequencing used gamma-delta T cells. This TCR was recovered from a human donor. It is not recorded whose cells these are; they may come from a transplant donor. The rearrangement links TRDV1 to TRDJ1; D is possibly TRDD2 or TRDD3 (8 bases each). The CDR3 is CALGEPQPVFLRLYWGHTGGYTDKLIF. Here the CDR3 DNA reads TGTGCTCTTGGGGAGCCTCAACCGGTCTTCCTACGGTTGTACTGGGGGCATACGGGGGGGTACACCGATAAACTCATCTTT.